The 10 T cell receptor beta chains presented below share a single source sample, sequenced in a study of shared clonotypes between healthy human individuals. Clones were sequenced by immunoSEQ multiplex PCR, and TCRdb holds only the in-frame ones, with some missing. The table lists some 2.4 million clones, under 95% of them singletons, with about 0.34% in the top ten. The sample consisted of naive CD4+ T cells from PBMCs. The sample's subset: CD45RA+ positively selected. These receptors all come from a young man in good health. Some clones in this sample may be carry-over from other donors' samples.

J is TRBJ2-3 and V is TRBV30, with 9 bases aligning to TRBD2. The germline V gene encodes CDR1 GTSNPN and CDR2 SVGIG (reference sequence). The V and J ends lost 3 bases and 1 base, in that order; junction bases with no gene match: 5. This CDR3 has 15 residues. Here the CDR3 reads CAWSRSSGGTDTQYF. Here the CDR3 DNA reads TGTGCCTGGAGCCGCTCTAGCGGGGGCACAGATACGCAGTATTTT.

In regard to this clone: The sample carries other DNA sequences with the same CDR3. This sequence joins TRBV12-5 and TRBJ2-2; D unclear. V shed 6 bases and J shed 3 bases, with 5 bases lying between them. Germline V gives CDR1 LGHNT, CDR2 FRNRAP. CDR3 length: 12 residues. CDR3 amino acids: CASGIDTGELFF. The CDR3 DNA follows: TGTGCTAGTGGCATTGACACCGGGGAGCTGTTTTTT.

The chain employs TRBV28 and TRBJ1-4, with 8 positions matching TRBD1. V shed 6 bases, J shed 4 bases, and the junction held 10 bases outside the gene matches. The CDR3 sequence is 16 residues long. CDR1 and CDR2 from the germline V gene are MDHEN and SYDVKM. CDR3 nucleotide sequence: TGTGCCAGCAGGCCCCCCAGGGGGCTAAATAATGAAAAACTGTTTTTT. This encodes CASRPPRGLNNEKLFF.

This rearrangement joins TRBV28 to TRBJ1-4; 8 nucleotides match TRBD1. The CDR3 extends over 17 amino acids. J was trimmed by 0 bases and V by 5 bases; bases with no gene match: 8. The V gene's germline CDR1 is MDHEN and CDR2 SYDVKM. The CDR3 loop reads CASSARQGSATNEKLFF. In DNA form, the CDR3 reads TGTGCCAGCAGTGCGAGACAGGGGTCTGCAACTAATGAAAAACTGTTTTTT.

V usage is TRBV7-3 and J usage is TRBJ1-2, with D perhaps matching TRBD1 (6 bases). Germline CDR1 SGHTA, CDR2 FQGTGA. The CDR3 has 13 residues. Trimming removed 4 bases from V and 8 bases from J, with 14 bases in between. The CDR3 DNA sequence: TGTGCCAGCAGCTCGGGGGCAGGGCAAGGCTACACCTTC. It codes for CASSSGAGQGYTF.

This chain uses TRBV5-1 with TRBJ1-2; 7 positions agree with TRBD1. This CDR3 has 15 residues. The germline V gene encodes CDR1 SGHRS and CDR2 YFSETQ. V was pared by 4 bases and J by 7 bases, with 13 bases of the junction left unmatched. This CDR3 is CASSAVEQGYRGYTF. The CDR3 nucleotides are TGCGCCAGCAGCGCGGTGGAACAGGGGTACCGTGGCTACACCTTC.

For this clone: The sample has other DNA sequences that encode this CDR3 too. This chain joins TRBV9 and TRBJ2-1, with 8 bases fitting TRBD2. Germline CDR1 and CDR2: SGDLS and YYNGEE. The CDR3 extends over 15 amino acids. The V segment lost 2 bases and the J segment 0 bases; nucleotides outside the gene matches: 1. CDR3 DNA: TGTGCCAGCAGCGTGGCGGGGGGCTCCTACAATGAGCAGTTCTTC. Its protein product is CASSVAGGSYNEQFF.

The chain recombines TRBV30 with TRBJ2-5; 10 nucleotides match TRBD1. Germline assignment: CDR1 GTSNPN and CDR2 SVGIG (reference sequence). The CDR3 extends over 15 amino acids. The ends lost 2 bases at V and 4 bases at J; junction bases unmatched: 7. The CDR3 DNA reads TGTGCCTGGAGTCCCTGGGGACAGGGGAGAGAGACCCAGTACTTC. This sequence encodes CAWSPWGQGRETQYF.

This sequence joins TRBV5-1 and TRBJ2-1; 11 bases map to TRBD2. The CDR3 loop spans 17 amino acids. Germline CDR1 and CDR2: SGHRS and YFSETQ. The V segment lost 5 bases and the J segment 7 bases; nucleotides outside the gene matches: 14. The CDR3 sequence is CASRPGGSGRAGNEQFF. Here the CDR3 DNA reads TGCGCCAGCAGACCCGGGGGTAGCGGGAGGGCCGGGAATGAGCAGTTCTTC.

CDR3 bases: TGTGCCAGCAGCCAGCCCTCGGGACAGGGTTTCACTGAAGCTTTCTTT. It codes for CASSQPSGQGFTEAFF. V is TRBV11-2 and J is TRBJ1-1; 9 positions match TRBD1. Looked up from germline, CDR1 is SGHAT and CDR2 is FQNNGV. This CDR3 has 16 amino acids. V trimming: 5 bases; J trimming: 4 bases; junction bases outside the gene matches: 11.